A selection of T cell receptor beta chains follows, all from one sample in a study of beta chain features in type 1 diabetes. Clones were sequenced by immunoSEQ multiplex PCR, and TCRdb holds only the in-frame ones, with some missing. The sample has some 290,000 clones; around 24% are singletons. The sample comprised naive CD4+ T cells from blood. Receptors originate from a woman aged 25 to 39 with type 1 diabetes. Each CDR3 is given with its conserved first and last residue. Fields, in order: clone size, D gene, J gene, V gene, CDR3 DNA, CDR3 protein. A D gene is named only where the DNA matches it firmly. Expanded clones get a size class; other rows say once, few or many, or leave the size out.

-,TRBD2,TRBJ2-1,TRBV11-2,TGTGCCAGCAGAAGGGGCGGCGGGAGGGCCGGGGATGAGCAGTTCTTC,CASRRGGGRAGDEQFF
few,TRBD2,TRBJ2-1,TRBV7-2,TGTGCCAGCAGCTCCAAGACTAGCGGCGGAAATGAGCAGTTCTTC,CASSSKTSGGNEQFF
few,TRBD2,TRBJ2-1,TRBV18,TGTGCCAGCTCACCACCGTCCAGCGGGAGGGCCGGTGAGCAGTTCTTC,CASSPPSSGRAGEQFF
-,TRBD1,TRBJ2-7,TRBV6-6,TGTGCCAGCAGTCCGACCGGGACAGGGGAACACGAGCAGTACTTC,CASSPTGTGEHEQYF
-,-,TRBJ1-1,TRBV20-1,TGCAGGGGATCAGGGACTGAAGCTTTCTTT,CRGSGTEAFF
few,TRBD1,TRBJ1-2,TRBV19,TGTGCCAGTAGGGGACAGGGGCAAGGCAATGGCTACACCTTC,CASRGQGQGNGYTF
-,TRBD1,TRBJ1-4,TRBV30,TGTGCCAGCCGGGGACAGGGTAATGAAAAACTGTTTTTT,CASRGQGNEKLFF
-,TRBD1,TRBJ2-7,TRBV27,TGTGCCAGCAGTTTTGACAGGGGCTACGAGCAGTACTTC,CASSFDRGYEQYF
-,-,TRBJ2-3,TRBV5-1,TGCGCCAGCAGTAGGAGGGGCCACACAGATACGCAGTATTTT,CASSRRGHTDTQYF
-,-,TRBJ2-3,TRBV5-6,TGTGCCAGCAGCTCAGACTGGAACCCCACAGATACGCAGTATTTT,CASSSDWNPTDTQYF
-,TRBD2,TRBJ2-3,TRBV7-9,TGTGCCAGCAGCCCTAGCGGGAGCACAGATACGCAGTATTTT,CASSPSGSTDTQYF
-,-,TRBJ2-3,TRBV29-1,TGCAGCGTTGGGGCGAGACCCCCGGGGACAGATACGCAGTATTTT,CSVGARPPGTDTQYF
few,-,TRBJ1-2,TRBV4-2,TGTGCCAGCAGCCAAGAGGGCTTCTATGGCTACACCTTC,CASSQEGFYGYTF
-,TRBD2,TRBJ2-1,TRBV30,TGTGCCTGGAGTGTACCGTCATTCTCTACTAGCGGCAAGAATTACAATGAGCAGTTCTTC,CAWSVPSFSTSGKNYNEQFF
-,TRBD2,TRBJ2-3,TRBV7-9,TGTGCCAGCAGCTCCATTGGGAGGGGCCCAGATACGCAGTATTTT,CASSSIGRGPDTQYF
-,-,TRBJ2-1,TRBV6-5,TGTGCCAGCAGTTACGACGGGAGCTCCTACAATGAGCAGTTCTTC,CASSYDGSSYNEQFF
few,TRBD1,TRBJ2-7,TRBV7-9,TGTGCCAGCAGCTTAAGTCTGGGCCCGGGACAGGCGTCCTACGAGCAGTACTTC,CASSLSLGPGQASYEQYF
-,-,TRBJ2-3,TRBV21-1,TGTGCCAGCAGCAAGGTACAGGAGAACACAGATACGCAGTATTTT,CASSKVQENTDTQYF
few,-,TRBJ2-3,TRBV15,TGTGCCACCAGCAGAGACAGGGGCACAGATACGCAGTATTTT,CATSRDRGTDTQYF
few,-,TRBJ2-2,TRBV4-1,TGCGCCAGCAGCCAAGATAGGCGGGACGGATATTTTTCCACCGGGGAGCTGTTTTTT,CASSQDRRDGYFSTGELFF
-,TRBD1,TRBJ2-1,TRBV29-1,TGCAGCGTTTCCAGGACAGGGGGCATTTTGTCTGGACTAGTGTTCTACAATGAGCAGTTCTTC,CSVSRTGGILSGLVFYNEQFF